These 10 T cell receptor beta chains were sequenced from one sample in a study of T cell responses to AZD1222 COVID-19 vaccine. Clones were sequenced by immunoSEQ multiplex PCR, and TCRdb holds only the in-frame ones, with some missing. The table lists around 160,000 clones, approximately 94% of them singletons. The source material was peripheral blood, sampled 28 days after the second AZD1222 dose. These receptor sequences come from an adult who received the AZD1222 COVID-19 vaccine.

This chain connects TRBV7-8 to TRBJ2-7, with 7 bases matching TRBD2. From germline, CDR1 is SGHVS and CDR2 FQNEAQ. J gave up 0 bases and V 1 base, and 12 bases lay outside the gene matches. The CDR3 loop spans 18 amino acids. For the CDR3, the DNA is TGTGCCAGCAGCTTAGAGCTAAGACGACTAGCTGCCTCCTACGAGCAGTACTTC. Translated: CASSLELRRLAASYEQYF.

J is TRBJ1-2 and V is TRBV10-3, with unresolved D. There are 16 residues in the CDR3. Germline V gene lookup returns CDR1 ENHRY and CDR2 SYGVKD. The V end lost 3 bases, the J end lost 0 bases, and 14 bases lay between the germline ends. The DNA of the CDR3 is TGTGCCATCAGTGACCTTCAACTGAGAGCTAACTATGGCTACACCTTC. Amino acid sequence: CAISDLQLRANYGYTF.

For this clone: The same CDR3 arises from other DNA sequences in this sample as well. This rearrangement joins TRBV5-6 to TRBJ1-2; a possible D gene is TRBD1 (6 bases). The CDR3 totals 13 residues. Per germline, CDR1 SGHDT and CDR2 YYEEEE. V lost 4 bases to trimming and J lost 2 bases, with 9 bases between them. Here the CDR3 reads CASSPTGNYGYTF. CDR3 bases: TGTGCCAGCAGCCCAACAGGGAACTATGGCTACACCTTC.

The chain uses TRBV9 and TRBJ2-2; 8 bases line up with TRBD1. This CDR3 is built from 13 residues. V dropped 6 bases and J dropped 7; count of bases not matched to a gene: 5. Germline CDR1 and CDR2: SGDLS and YYNGEE. The CDR3 nucleotides read TGTGCCAGCACCAGGGGGCAGGGCGGGGAGCTGTTTTTT. Protein product: CASTRGQGGELFF.

The V call is TRBV3-1 (or the pseudogene TRBV3-2), the J call TRBJ2-1, with D uncertain. The V and J ends lost 4 bases and 4 bases respectively, with 14 bases between them. Per the germline V gene, CDR1 is LGHDT and CDR2 is YNNKEL (reference sequence). This CDR3 is built from 15 residues. The CDR3 sequence: CASSLRPRTYNEQFF. In nucleotides, the CDR3 is TGTGCCAGCAGCCTCCGCCCCCGCACGTACAATGAGCAGTTCTTC.

The chain employs TRBV28 and TRBJ2-5, with D unclear. Germline CDR1 and CDR2: MDHEN and SYDVKM. This CDR3 comprises 14 residues. V was trimmed by 2 bases and J by 4 bases, leaving 11 bases between them. As DNA, the CDR3 is TGTGCCAGCAGTTTAGCGTCCCGCCCAGAGACCCAGTACTTC. Translation: CASSLASRPETQYF.

This chain uses TRBV19 with TRBJ2-5, with D possibly matching TRBD1 (5 bases). There are 12 residues in the CDR3. V shed 10 bases and J shed 1 base, with 10 bases lying between them. Germline V lookup: CDR1 LNHDA, CDR2 SQIVND (reference sequence). The CDR3 sequence: CATRQSQETQYF. The CDR3 DNA reads TGTGCCACCCGACAGTCCCAAGAGACCCAGTACTTC.

This chain's CDR3 is CATSRGLAGSTDTQYF. The CDR3 nucleotides are TGTGCCACCAGCAGAGGGCTAGCGGGTAGCACAGATACGCAGTATTTT. The chain is built from TRBV15 and TRBJ2-3; TRBD2 matches 8 bases. Trimming at V came to 1 base and at J to 0 bases, leaving 3 bases not matched to a gene. This CDR3 spans 16 amino acids. Germline lookup yields CDR1 LNHNV and CDR2 YYDKDF (reference sequence).

CDR3 sequence (DNA): TGTGCCAGCAGGGGCTCCCGAGCGGGTCAGCCCCAGCATTTT. It is translated as CASRGSRAGQPQHF. This chain uses TRBV2 with TRBJ1-5, with D uncertain. V was clipped by 6 bases and J by 6 bases, with 15 bases between them. This CDR3 is built from 14 residues. The V gene's germline CDR1 is SNHLY and CDR2 FYNNEI.

The chain uses TRBV7-8 and TRBJ1-3; D perhaps matches TRBD1 (5 bases). CDR1 and CDR2 from the germline V gene are SGHVS and FQNEAQ. CDR3 length: 16 residues. V was pared by 5 bases and J by 0 bases, with 14 bases between. As DNA, the CDR3 is TGTGCCAGCAGCCTCGGGACGGGAGACTCTGGAAACACCATATATTTT. Protein: CASSLGTGDSGNTIYF.